Below, 8 T cell receptor beta chains from the same sample are listed, as sequenced in a study of CD8 T cells in ankylosing spondylitis. TCRdb reanalysed the 5' RACE reads using MiXCR and keeps one entry per CDR3 protein. This table holds 350,000 to 450,000 distinct CDR3 sequences, around 20% found once. Sequencing used blood, either unsorted or a sorted T cell fraction (not recorded which). These receptors were taken from a male donor with ankylosing spondylitis or in good health (not recorded which).

The chain recombines TRBV11-2 with TRBJ2-7; D gene uncertain. This CDR3 is built from 13 residues. Between the trimmed V and J ends, which lost 2 bases and 3 bases, there was a span of 8 bases. Germline V lookup: CDR1 SGHAT, CDR2 FQNNGV. The CDR3 protein is CASSLPTRYEQYF. For the CDR3, the DNA is TGTGCCAGCAGCTTACCAACCCGCTACGAGCAGTACTTC.

This clonotype was picked up a small number of times. V gene TRBV12-3 or TRBV12-4 combines with J gene TRBJ2-7; 16 bases agree with TRBD2. The length of the CDR3 is 16 residues. V lost 3 bases, J lost 6 bases, and 5 bases stayed unmatched. CDR3 region: CASSFGTSGGAREQYF. The CDR3 DNA follows: TGTGCCAGCAGTTTCGGGACTAGCGGGGGGGCCCGCGAGCAGTACTTC.

The chain employs TRBV30 and TRBJ2-7; 12 bases are shared with TRBD1. This CDR3 region has 14 residues. The J segment lost 5 bases and the V segment lost 4 bases, leaving 6 bases of the junction unmatched. CDR1 is GTSNPN, CDR2 SVGIG, per germline (reference sequence). The CDR3 sequence is CAWTPGQGANEQYF. The CDR3 coding sequence is TGTGCCTGGACCCCGGGACAGGGGGCCAACGAGCAGTACTTC.

Remarks on this clonotype: Just one base apart from a much larger clone, this may be a read error. The chain links TRBV29-1 to TRBJ2-4; 7 nucleotides match TRBD1. The CDR3 sequence is 15 residues long. Germline V gene data show CDR1 as SQVTM and CDR2 as ANQGSEA. The trim removed 6 bases at V and 3 bases at J, leaving 11 bases unmatched. This CDR3 is CSVRSGTEVKNIQYF. The CDR3 coding sequence is TGCAGCGTCCGTTCGGGGACAGAGGTCAAAAACATTCAGTACTTC.

A few counts support this clonotype. The chain combines TRBV6-6 with TRBJ2-1; no clear D gene. CDR1 and CDR2 (germline): MNHNY, SVGAGI (reference sequence). The CDR3 consists of 13 residues. V was cut by 0 bases and J by 5 bases, with 5 bases left in between. CDR3 coding DNA: TGTGCCAGCAGTTACTCGAGGCACAATGAGCAGTTCTTC. Translated: CASSYSRHNEQFF.

The gene calls are TRBV10-3 and TRBJ2-2; 8 bases agree with TRBD1. V dropped 6 bases and J dropped 3; count of bases not matched to a gene: 9. This CDR3 is built from 16 residues. Per germline, CDR1 ENHRY and CDR2 SYGVKD. CDR3 amino acids: CAISLTGGLDTGELFF. The CDR3 nucleotides read TGTGCCATCAGCCTAACAGGGGGTTTGGACACCGGGGAGCTGTTTTTT.

The J gene is TRBJ2-7, the V gene TRBV29-1, with TRBD1 matching 8 bases. The germline V gene encodes CDR1 SQVTM and CDR2 ANQGSEA. This CDR3 spans 12 amino acids. CDR3 sequence: CAGTGSSYEQYF. As DNA, the CDR3 is TGCGCCGGGACAGGAAGCTCCTACGAGCAGTACTTC.

J is TRBJ1-1 and V is TRBV28, with 8 bases matching TRBD1. CDR1 is MDHEN and CDR2 is SYDVKM in the germline V gene. The CDR3 extends over 13 amino acids. V was clipped by 5 bases and J by 6 bases; unmatched bases: 5. The chain's CDR3 is CASSQRQGPEAFF. DNA of the CDR3: TGTGCCAGCAGTCAGAGACAGGGGCCTGAAGCTTTCTTT.